The 21 T cell receptor delta chains presented below share a single source sample, sequenced in a study of Vδ1+ human thymocytes. Study-wide results and limits: In the thymus, TRG and TRD repertoires looked highly polyclonal with Gaussian CDR3 lengths.

The antigens these receptors bind are not known. RNA was extracted from the cells and then reverse transcribed. The CDR3 regions were amplified by multiplex PCR from V-gene primers to a constant-region primer. TCRdb re-called the multiplex PCR reads through CATT. The sample records fewer than 90,000 delta-chain clones, more than 30% being singletons. The specimen was Vdelta1+ gamma-delta thymocytes from the thymus. The subset: FACS-sorted CD3+ TCRalphabeta- TCRVdelta1+ TCRVdelta2- thymocytes. The source is a boy in the first two years of life who had congenital heart surgery.

This clone was seen only a few times. The chain is built from TRDV1 and TRDJ1; no clear D gene. The germline V and J ends were trimmed by 1 base and 0 bases, with 15 bases remaining between them. The CDR3 has 17 amino acids. Germline-derived CDR1 and CDR2 are TSWWSYY and QGS. The CDR3 here is CALGERRRQPYTDKLIF. In DNA, the CDR3 is TGTGCTCTTGGGGAACGGAGGCGCCAGCCCTACACCGATAAACTCATCTTT.

Note on this clone: The junction shows a germline mismatch at one end, possibly a read error. This chain uses TRDV1 with TRDJ1, with 8 bases that match TRDD3. This CDR3 is built from 24 residues. CDR1 and CDR2 from the germline V gene are TSWWSYY and QGS. Here the CDR3 DNA reads TGTGCTCTTGGGCAACTTCGGCCCACTAGGGGGATAAGAGTGGGTAAAGAGTACACCGATAAACTCATCTTT. This translates into CALGQLRPTRGIRVGKEYTDKLIF.

J is TRDJ1 and V is TRDV1; 12 nucleotides agree with TRDD3. Trimming at V came to 1 base and at J to 3 bases, leaving 12 bases not matched to a gene. This CDR3 region has 19 residues. Germline-derived CDR1 and CDR2 are TSWWSYY and QGS. The CDR3 spells CALGERVYWGILWSDKLIF. The CDR3 DNA is TGTGCTCTTGGGGAACGAGTCTACTGGGGGATACTTTGGTCCGATAAACTCATCTTT.

This rearrangement joins TRDV1 to TRDJ1, with 7 bases lining up with TRDD2. J was trimmed by 2 bases and V by 5 bases; bases with no gene match: 8. The germline CDR1 and CDR2 sequences are TSWWSYY and QGS. This CDR3 region has 15 residues. The CDR3 DNA is TGTGCTCTTGGGAATTTTTCCTACGTTACCGATAAACTCATCTTT. Encoded protein: CALGNFSYVTDKLIF.

This clone was recorded once. V usage is TRDV1 and J usage is TRDJ1, with 9 positions matching TRDD3. The CDR3 totals 24 residues. Losses at the gene ends were 3 bases for V and 0 bases for J; bases not matched to a gene: 29. The germline gives CDR1 TSWWSYY, CDR2 QGS. Here the CDR3 reads CALGDPTHPAVLGEWGSYTDKLIF. DNA of the CDR3: TGTGCTCTTGGGGACCCCACCCACCCCGCGGTACTGGGGGAGTGGGGGTCGTACACCGATAAACTCATCTTT.

This clone has a single count. The chain carries TRDV1 and TRDJ1; 7 bases agree with TRDD3. This CDR3 contains 15 residues. J lost 8 bases, V lost 0 bases, and 9 bases had no gene match. Germline V CDR1 and CDR2: TSWWSYY, QGS. CDR3 sequence reads: CALGELDLYWGKLIF. In nucleotides, the CDR3 is TGTGCTCTTGGGGAACTTGACCTGTACTGGGGCAAACTCATCTTT.

The rearrangement links TRDV1 to TRDJ2, with TRDD3 identical over 8 bases. The trim removed 4 bases at V and 3 bases at J, leaving 19 bases unmatched. This CDR3 is built from 20 residues. CDR1 TSWWSYY and CDR2 QGS come from the germline V gene. The CDR3 coding sequence is TGTGCTCTTGGGGCCACAATCCTCTCCCCGGCTGGGGGAGTGACAGCACAACTCTTCTTT. Its protein product is CALGATILSPAGGVTAQLFF.

The chain employs TRDV1 and TRDJ1; perhaps TRDD2 as D (5 bases). Germline V CDR1 and CDR2: TSWWSYY, QGS. CDR3 length: 15 amino acids. V gave up 3 bases and J gave up 4 bases, with 15 bases separating them. The CDR3 loop is CALGDPPASYDKLIF. CDR3 nucleotide sequence: TGTGCTCTTGGGGACCCGCCCGCCTCCTACGATAAACTCATCTTT.

J is TRDJ1 and V is TRDV2; D perhaps matches TRDD3 (5 bases). Germline V CDR1 and CDR2: GEAIGNYY, EKD. V lost 4 bases and J 2 bases, leaving 25 bases between the germline ends. The length of the CDR3 is 18 residues. The CDR3 sequence: CACDRASGTRGLTDKLIF. The CDR3 DNA sequence: TGTGCCTGTGATCGCGCGTCGGGAACCAGGGGGTTAACCGATAAACTCATCTTT.

This chain joins TRDV1 and TRDJ1; 12 nucleotides agree with TRDD3. Germline trimming cut 1 base from V and 10 bases from J; bases unmatched to any gene: 25. The CDR3 extends over 21 amino acids. Germline V gives CDR1 TSWWSYY, CDR2 QGS. The CDR3 DNA reads as TGTGCTCTTGGGGAACCCGTCGCTGTTATCGCCCTAACTGGGGGATACAATGGACTCATCTTT. It specifies CALGEPVAVIALTGGYNGLIF.

This clone was recorded a few times. J is TRDJ1 and V is TRDV1; 13 bases are a match to TRDD3. CDR1 is TSWWSYY and CDR2 is QGS in the germline V gene. This CDR3 spans 14 amino acids. The V gene end was trimmed by 7 bases and the J gene end by 3 bases; junction bases not matched to a gene: 2. CDR3 protein: CALVTGGYADKLIF. The CDR3 DNA sequence: TGTGCTCTTGTTACTGGGGGATACGCCGATAAACTCATCTTT.

Only a few counts were recorded for this clone. The rearrangement joins TRDV1 to TRDJ1; 8 bases are a match to TRDD3. Germline-derived CDR1 and CDR2 are TSWWSYY and QGS. CDR3 length: 22 amino acids. The junction had 29 bases not matched to a gene; V was cut back by 1 base and J by 7 bases. The CDR3 region is CALGERGSVLRGGGLSSGKLIF. CDR3 DNA: TGTGCTCTTGGGGAACGGGGGTCGGTCCTACGTGGTGGGGGATTGAGTAGCGGTAAACTCATCTTT.

This clone came up a few times. The junction does not match germline at one end; this may be a read error. The chain has TRDV1 and TRDJ1, with 7 bases that match TRDD3. There are 15 residues in the CDR3. Germline values: CDR1 TSWWSYY, CDR2 QGS. CDR3 in DNA: TGCGCTCTTGGGGAAACGGGGATAGACACCGATAAACTCATCTTT. This encodes CALGETGIDTDKLIF.

In regard to this clone: The sample holds other DNA sequences that translate to the same CDR3. The rearrangement joins TRDV2 to TRDJ1; TRDD3 aligns across 9 bases. Unmatched junction bases numbered 16, after V lost 0 bases and J lost 0 bases. The CDR3 spans 20 residues. Germline loops: CDR1 GEAIGNYY, CDR2 EKD. CDR3 in amino acids: CACDTGFYWGNWGYTDKLIF. The CDR3 DNA is TGTGCCTGTGACACCGGCTTTTACTGGGGGAATTGGGGGTACACCGATAAACTCATCTTT.

The gene calls are TRDV1 and TRDJ1, with 8 bases lining up with TRDD3. The CDR3 loop spans 19 amino acids. Losses at the gene ends were 3 bases for V and 0 bases for J; bases not matched to a gene: 15. Germline-derived CDR1 and CDR2 are TSWWSYY and QGS. CDR3 loop: CALGDSWLLGGLYTDKLIF. Written as DNA, the CDR3 is TGTGCTCTTGGGGACTCTTGGCTACTGGGGGGTCTATACACCGATAAACTCATCTTT.

This clone was seen only a few times. The chain is built from TRDV1 and TRDJ1; 7 nucleotides line up with TRDD3. The CDR3 length is 18 residues. With V trimmed by 2 bases and J by 1 base, 13 bases remained unmatched. In germline, CDR1 is TSWWSYY, CDR2 QGS. CDR3: CALGEGSRWGTLTDKLIF. The CDR3 DNA reads as TGTGCTCTTGGGGAAGGGTCACGATGGGGGACCCTCACCGATAAACTCATCTTT.

The chain combines TRDV1 with TRDJ1, with 12 nucleotides matching TRDD3. In germline, CDR1 is TSWWSYY, CDR2 QGS. CDR3 size: 19 residues. V shed 3 bases, J shed 3 bases, and the junction held 14 bases outside the gene matches. The CDR3 nucleotides read TGTGCTCTTGGGGATTATCCATCCTGGGGGATACGGGAGGCCGATAAACTCATCTTT. Protein product: CALGDYPSWGIREADKLIF.

The genes are TRDV1 and TRDJ1, with a tentative D call TRDD3 (7 bases). This CDR3 comprises 18 residues. The V end lost 1 base, the J end lost 5 bases, and 23 bases lay between the germline ends. Per germline, CDR1 TSWWSYY and CDR2 QGS. CDR3: CALGERILLYSGGDKLIF. The CDR3 bases are TGTGCTCTTGGGGAACGGATCCTACTTTATTCTGGGGGGGATAAACTCATCTTT.

This clone has only a few counts. The chain joins TRDV1 to TRDJ1; 9 positions match TRDD3. Looked up from germline, CDR1 is TSWWSYY and CDR2 is QGS. The J segment lost 10 bases and the V segment lost 2 bases, leaving 23 bases of the junction unmatched. The CDR3 runs to 19 residues. The CDR3 protein is CALGEAKAGALRGYAALIF. CDR3 nucleotide sequence: TGTGCTCTTGGGGAAGCAAAGGCGGGGGCCCTTCGGGGATACGCGGCACTCATCTTT.

The chain is built from TRDV1 and TRDJ1, with a tentative D call TRDD2 (6 bases). The germline V and J ends were trimmed by 4 bases and 0 bases, with 27 bases remaining between them. The CDR3 totals 20 residues. Germline CDR1 reads TSWWSYY; CDR2 reads QGS. CDR3 sequence reads: CALGGRKHSYPLMYTDKLIF. CDR3 in DNA: TGTGCTCTTGGGGGCCGAAAGCACTCCTACCCTCTTATGTACACCGATAAACTCATCTTT.

The gene calls are TRDV1 and TRDJ1, with 13 bases that match TRDD3. The CDR3 extends over 23 amino acids. Germline V CDR1 and CDR2: TSWWSYY, QGS. Unmatched junction bases numbered 23, after V lost 3 bases and J lost 1 base. The CDR3 DNA is TGTGCTCTTGGGGAGCCAAGTTCCTACGTCTTTACTGGGGGATACGTCGGCACCGATAAACTCATCTTT. Translated, it gives CALGEPSSYVFTGGYVGTDKLIF.